Listed below are T cell receptor beta chains from one sample, sequenced in a study of T cell repertoires in cytomegalovirus infection. For these receptors, no antigen is known. Via MiXCR, TCRdb re-called the reads, giving one row per CDR3 protein. The sample lists fewer than 950,000 distinct CDR3 sequences, about 30% occurring once. This sample comprised cultured CD8+ T cells from PBMCs, obtained from culture after CMV antigen stimulation. All receptors derive from a human donor in good health (CMV status not recorded). Some clones in this sample may be carry-over from other donors' samples. Each CDR3 is given with its conserved first and last residue. Fields, in order: V gene, D gene, CDR3 length, clone size, J gene, CDR3 DNA, CDR3 protein. D genes are given only for firm matches. The size entry is marked missing in some rows and otherwise reads once, few, many or a size class.

v_gene: TRBV7-2
d_gene: TRBD1
len: 15
abundance: few
j_gene: TRBJ1-2
CDR3nt: TGTGCCAGCAGCCTTACAGGGGCTACCTCGATTGGCTACACCTTC
CDR3aa: CASSLTGATSIGYTF

v_gene: TRBV12-3/TRBV12-4
d_gene: .
len: 13
abundance: few
j_gene: TRBJ2-2
CDR3nt: TGTGCCAGCAGTTGGGACGGCACCGGGGAGCTGTTTTTT
CDR3aa: CASSWDGTGELFF

v_gene: TRBV2
d_gene: TRBD1
len: 13
abundance: .
j_gene: TRBJ2-7
CDR3nt: TGTGCCAGCACTTTGACAGGGCCCTACGAGCAGTACTTC
CDR3aa: CASTLTGPYEQYF

v_gene: TRBV7-2
d_gene: TRBD2
len: 15
abundance: .
j_gene: TRBJ2-5
CDR3nt: TGTGCCAGCAGCTACGGAGCGGGGGGGAGTGAGACCCAGTACTTC
CDR3aa: CASSYGAGGSETQYF

v_gene: TRBV6-1
d_gene: .
len: 17
abundance: few
j_gene: TRBJ2-1
CDR3nt: TGTGCCAGCAGTACACGCCTAAGCACAAGCTCCTACAATGAGCAGTTCTTC
CDR3aa: CASSTRLSTSSYNEQFF

v_gene: TRBV6-2/TRBV6-3
d_gene: TRBD2
len: 13
abundance: .
j_gene: TRBJ2-5
CDR3nt: TGTGCCAGCAGTGGGACTATCCGGGAGACCCAGTACTTC
CDR3aa: CASSGTIRETQYF

v_gene: TRBV28
d_gene: .
len: 17
abundance: .
j_gene: TRBJ1-4
CDR3nt: TGTGCCAGCAGTTTGGAGGGGATCGGGGCAACTAATGAAAAACTGTTTTTT
CDR3aa: CASSLEGIGATNEKLFF

v_gene: TRBV25-1
d_gene: TRBD1
len: 16
abundance: few
j_gene: TRBJ1-1
CDR3nt: TGTGCCAGCAGGCCACAGGGGGCTAGGGAGAACACTGAAGCTTTCTTT
CDR3aa: CASRPQGARENTEAFF

v_gene: TRBV6-6
d_gene: TRBD1
len: 14
abundance: few
j_gene: TRBJ1-6
CDR3nt: TGTGCCAGCAGTGAGGACAGGGAACATTCACCCCTCCACTTT
CDR3aa: CASSEDREHSPLHF

v_gene: TRBV4-2
d_gene: .
len: 16
abundance: .
j_gene: TRBJ2-5
CDR3nt: TGTGCCAGCAGCCAAGATTTTAAGGGATTCCAAGAGACCCAGTACTTC
CDR3aa: CASSQDFKGFQETQYF

v_gene: TRBV7-9
d_gene: TRBD1
len: 12
abundance: .
j_gene: TRBJ1-2
CDR3nt: TGTGCCAGCAGCCCGGACAGGGATGGCTACACCTTC
CDR3aa: CASSPDRDGYTF

v_gene: TRBV9
d_gene: .
len: 14
abundance: .
j_gene: TRBJ1-5
CDR3nt: TGTGCCAGCAGCGTAGATGCAGGGTGGCAGCCCCAGCATTTT
CDR3aa: CASSVDAGWQPQHF

v_gene: TRBV10-3
d_gene: .
len: 12
abundance: .
j_gene: TRBJ2-1
CDR3nt: TGTGCCATCAGTGATACGGGCGATGAGCAGTTCTTC
CDR3aa: CAISDTGDEQFF

v_gene: TRBV7-9
d_gene: .
len: 14
abundance: .
j_gene: TRBJ1-4
CDR3nt: TGTGCCAGCAGCTCGACGGCAGAGAATGAAAAACTGTTTTTT
CDR3aa: CASSSTAENEKLFF

v_gene: TRBV5-1
d_gene: .
len: 17
abundance: few
j_gene: TRBJ1-2
CDR3nt: TGCGCCAGCAGCTTGTACATACGGGACAACTCCCACTATGGCTACACCTTC
CDR3aa: CASSLYIRDNSHYGYTF